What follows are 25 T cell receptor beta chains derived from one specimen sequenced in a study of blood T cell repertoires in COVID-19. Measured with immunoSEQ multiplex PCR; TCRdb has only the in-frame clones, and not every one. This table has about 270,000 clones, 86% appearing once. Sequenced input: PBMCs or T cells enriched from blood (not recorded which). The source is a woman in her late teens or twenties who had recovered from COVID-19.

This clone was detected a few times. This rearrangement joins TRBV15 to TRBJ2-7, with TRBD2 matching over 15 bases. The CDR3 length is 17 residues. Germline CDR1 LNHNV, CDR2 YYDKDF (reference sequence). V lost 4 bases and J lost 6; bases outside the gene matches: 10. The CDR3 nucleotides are TGTGCCACCAGCACTGGACTAGCGGGAGGGCTTCCCCGCGAGCAGTACTTC. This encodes CATSTGLAGGLPREQYF.

DNA for the CDR3: TGTGCCAGCAGTTATGGCGGGAGTAGGGATGAGCAGTTCTTC. Translated, it gives CASSYGGSRDEQFF. The chain uses TRBV6-5 and TRBJ2-1; 7 positions agree with TRBD2. The germline V gene has CDR1 MNHEY and CDR2 SVGAGI. This CDR3 region has 14 residues. V lost 3 bases and J lost 8; bases outside the gene matches: 7.

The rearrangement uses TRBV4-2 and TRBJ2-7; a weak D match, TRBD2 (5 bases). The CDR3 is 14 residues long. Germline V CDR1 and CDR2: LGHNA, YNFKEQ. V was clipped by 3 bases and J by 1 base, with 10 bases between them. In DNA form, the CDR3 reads TGTGCCAGCAGCCATCCAGGAGGTTCCTACGAGCAGTACTTC. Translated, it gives CASSHPGGSYEQYF.

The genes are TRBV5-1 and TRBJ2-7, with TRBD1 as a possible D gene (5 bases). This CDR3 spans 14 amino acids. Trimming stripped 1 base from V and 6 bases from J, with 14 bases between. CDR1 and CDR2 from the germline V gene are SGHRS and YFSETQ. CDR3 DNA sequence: TGCGCCAGCAGCTTGAGTTCTCCTCAGGGCGAGCAGTACTTC. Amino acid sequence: CASSLSSPQGEQYF.

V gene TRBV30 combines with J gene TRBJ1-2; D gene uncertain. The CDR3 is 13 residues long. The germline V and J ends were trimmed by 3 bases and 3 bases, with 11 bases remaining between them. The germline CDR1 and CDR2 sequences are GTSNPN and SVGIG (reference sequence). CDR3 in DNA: TGTGCCTGGAGCCTACCCCCCGACTATGGCTACACCTTC. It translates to CAWSLPPDYGYTF.

CDR3 loop: CASSWVRQAPGTGELFF. CDR3 DNA: TGCGCCAGCAGCTGGGTGAGACAGGCTCCAGGGACCGGGGAGCTGTTTTTT. V and J are TRBV5-1 and TRBJ2-2; tentatively, D is TRBD1 (6 bases). Trimming took 3 bases from V and 5 from J, leaving 20 bases between them. This CDR3 has 17 amino acids. Germline values: CDR1 SGHRS, CDR2 YFSETQ.

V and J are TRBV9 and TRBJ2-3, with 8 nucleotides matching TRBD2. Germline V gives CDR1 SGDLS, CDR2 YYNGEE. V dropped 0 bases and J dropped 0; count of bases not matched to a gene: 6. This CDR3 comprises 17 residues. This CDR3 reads CASSVAGGLSSTDTQYF. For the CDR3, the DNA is TGTGCCAGCAGCGTAGCGGGGGGGCTCTCTAGCACAGATACGCAGTATTTT.

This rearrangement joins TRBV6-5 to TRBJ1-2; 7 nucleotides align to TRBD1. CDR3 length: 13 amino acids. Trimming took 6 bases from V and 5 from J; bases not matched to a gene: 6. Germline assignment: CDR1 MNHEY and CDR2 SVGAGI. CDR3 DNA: TGTGCCAGCAGGAGGGGACAGTCTTATGGCTACACCTTC. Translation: CASRRGQSYGYTF.

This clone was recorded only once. The CDR3 DNA follows: TGTGCCAGCAGCGACCCGGGAGACATCCCCTACGAGCAGTACTTC. As protein: CASSDPGDIPYEQYF. The rearrangement joins TRBV7-2 to TRBJ2-7, with a possible D match to TRBD2 (6 bases). Trimming left V 5 bases short and J 2 bases short, with 16 bases between. Germline V gene sequence: CDR1 SGHTA, CDR2 FQGNSA. The CDR3 covers 15 residues.

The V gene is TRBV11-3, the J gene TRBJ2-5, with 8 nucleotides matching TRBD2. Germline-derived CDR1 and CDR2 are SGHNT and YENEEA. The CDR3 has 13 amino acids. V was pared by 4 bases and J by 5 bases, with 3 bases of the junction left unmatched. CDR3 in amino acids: CASSSTSAETQYF. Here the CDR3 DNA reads TGTGCCAGCAGCTCGACTAGCGCGGAGACCCAGTACTTC. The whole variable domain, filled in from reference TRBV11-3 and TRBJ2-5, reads EAGVVQSPRYKIIEKKQPVAFWCNPISGHNTLYWYLQNLGQGPELLIRYENEEAVDDSQLPKDRFSAERLKGVDSTLKIQPAELGDSAVYLCASSSTSAETQYFGPGTRLLVL.

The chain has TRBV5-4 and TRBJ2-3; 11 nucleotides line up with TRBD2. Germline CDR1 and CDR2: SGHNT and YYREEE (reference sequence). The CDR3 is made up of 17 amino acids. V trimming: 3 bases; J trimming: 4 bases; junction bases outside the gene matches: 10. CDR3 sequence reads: CASSSDLAGGLADTQYF. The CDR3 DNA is TGTGCCAGCAGCTCCGACTTAGCGGGGGGGCTGGCAGATACGCAGTATTTT.

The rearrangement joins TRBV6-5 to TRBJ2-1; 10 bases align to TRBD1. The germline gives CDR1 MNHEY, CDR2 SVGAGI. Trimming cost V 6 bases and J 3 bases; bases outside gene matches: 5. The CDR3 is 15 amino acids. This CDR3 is CASRDRGNGYNEQFF. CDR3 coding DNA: TGTGCCAGCAGGGACAGGGGGAATGGCTACAATGAGCAGTTCTTC.

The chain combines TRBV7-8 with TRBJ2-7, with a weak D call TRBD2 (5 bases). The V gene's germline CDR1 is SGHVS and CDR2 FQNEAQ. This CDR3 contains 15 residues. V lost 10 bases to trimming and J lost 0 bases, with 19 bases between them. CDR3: CATTNSAGPSYEQYF. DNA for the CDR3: TGTGCCACCACTAATTCTGCGGGCCCCTCCTACGAGCAGTACTTC. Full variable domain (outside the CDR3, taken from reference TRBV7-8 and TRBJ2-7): GAGVSQSPRYKVAKRGQDVALRCDPISGHVSLFWYQQALGQGPEFLTYFQNEAQLDKSGLPSDRFFAERPEGSVSTLKIQRTQQEDSAVYLCATTNSAGPSYEQYFGPGTRLTVT.

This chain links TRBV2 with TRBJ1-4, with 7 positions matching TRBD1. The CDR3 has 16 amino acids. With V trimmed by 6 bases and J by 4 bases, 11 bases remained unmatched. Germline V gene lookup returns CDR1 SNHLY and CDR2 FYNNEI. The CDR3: CASSSVRGRGNEKLFF. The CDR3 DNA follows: TGTGCCAGCAGCAGTGTTAGGGGGCGTGGTAATGAAAAACTGTTTTTT. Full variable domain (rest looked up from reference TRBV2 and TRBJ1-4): EPEVTQTPSHQVTQMGQEVILRCVPISNHLYFYWYRQILGQKVEFLVSFYNNEISEKSEIFDDQFSVERPDGSNFTLKIRSTKLEDSAMYFCASSSVRGRGNEKLFFGSGTQLSVL.

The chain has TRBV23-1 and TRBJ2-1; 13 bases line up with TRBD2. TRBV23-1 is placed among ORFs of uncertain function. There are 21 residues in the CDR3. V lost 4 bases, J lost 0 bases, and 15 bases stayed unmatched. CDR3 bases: TGCGCCAGCAGTCGGCGAGGAGGGACTAGCGGGACCGGGACCTCCTACAATGAGCAGTTCTTC. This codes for CASSRRGGTSGTGTSYNEQFF.

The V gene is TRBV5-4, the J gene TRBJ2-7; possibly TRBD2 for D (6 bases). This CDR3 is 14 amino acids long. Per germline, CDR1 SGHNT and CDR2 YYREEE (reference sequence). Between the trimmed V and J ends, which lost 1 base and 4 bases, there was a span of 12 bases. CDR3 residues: CASSLFGLQYEQYF. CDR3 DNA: TGTGCCAGCAGCTTGTTCGGACTACAGTACGAGCAGTACTTC.

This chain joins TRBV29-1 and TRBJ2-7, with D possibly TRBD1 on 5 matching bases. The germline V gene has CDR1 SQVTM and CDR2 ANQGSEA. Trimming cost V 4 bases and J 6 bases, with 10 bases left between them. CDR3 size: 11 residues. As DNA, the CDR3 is TGCAGCGTTGGGGTGGGGCTCGAGCAGTACTTC. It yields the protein CSVGVGLEQYF.

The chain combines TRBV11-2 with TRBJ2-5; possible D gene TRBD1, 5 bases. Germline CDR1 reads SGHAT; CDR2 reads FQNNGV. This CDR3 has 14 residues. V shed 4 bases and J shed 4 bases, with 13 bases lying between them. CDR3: CASSWRQSGETQYF. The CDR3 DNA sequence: TGTGCCAGCAGCTGGAGACAGTCCGGAGAGACCCAGTACTTC.

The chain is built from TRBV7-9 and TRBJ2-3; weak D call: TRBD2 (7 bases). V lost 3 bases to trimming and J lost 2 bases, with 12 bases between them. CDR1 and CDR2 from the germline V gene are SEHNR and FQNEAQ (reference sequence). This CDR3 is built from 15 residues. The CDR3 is CASSFGGGNTDTQYF. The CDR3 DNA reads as TGTGCCAGCAGCTTCGGCGGGGGCAACACAGATACGCAGTATTTT.

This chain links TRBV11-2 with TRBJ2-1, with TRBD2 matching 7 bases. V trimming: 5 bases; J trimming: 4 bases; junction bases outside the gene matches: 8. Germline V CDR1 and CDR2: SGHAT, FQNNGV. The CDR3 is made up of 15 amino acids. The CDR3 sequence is CASSTSGVSYNEQFF. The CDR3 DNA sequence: TGTGCCAGCAGCACAAGCGGGGTATCTTACAATGAGCAGTTCTTC.

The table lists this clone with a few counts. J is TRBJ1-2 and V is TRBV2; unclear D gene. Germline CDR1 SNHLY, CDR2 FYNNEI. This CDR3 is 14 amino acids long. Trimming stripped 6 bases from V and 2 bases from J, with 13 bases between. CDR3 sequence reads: CASRIGSENYGYTF. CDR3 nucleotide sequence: TGTGCCAGCAGGATAGGGAGCGAAAACTATGGCTACACCTTC.

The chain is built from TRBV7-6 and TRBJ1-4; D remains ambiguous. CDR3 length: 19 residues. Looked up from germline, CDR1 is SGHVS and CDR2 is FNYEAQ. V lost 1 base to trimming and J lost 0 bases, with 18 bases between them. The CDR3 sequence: CASSLGIWGTGTTNEKLFF. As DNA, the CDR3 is TGTGCCAGCAGCTTAGGAATTTGGGGTACCGGGACAACTAATGAAAAACTGTTTTTT.

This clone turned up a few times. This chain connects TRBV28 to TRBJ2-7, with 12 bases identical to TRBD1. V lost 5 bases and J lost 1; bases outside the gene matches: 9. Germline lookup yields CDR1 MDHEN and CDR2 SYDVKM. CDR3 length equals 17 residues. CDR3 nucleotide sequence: TGTGCCAGCAGTCTCGGGACAGGGGGCTTTAAGTCCTACGAGCAGTACTTC. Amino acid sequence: CASSLGTGGFKSYEQYF.

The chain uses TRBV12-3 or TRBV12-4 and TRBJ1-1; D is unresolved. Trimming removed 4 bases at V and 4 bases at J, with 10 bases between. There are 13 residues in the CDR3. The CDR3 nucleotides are TGTGCCAGCAGTTCCCCAGTTCGCACTGAAGCTTTCTTT. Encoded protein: CASSSPVRTEAFF.

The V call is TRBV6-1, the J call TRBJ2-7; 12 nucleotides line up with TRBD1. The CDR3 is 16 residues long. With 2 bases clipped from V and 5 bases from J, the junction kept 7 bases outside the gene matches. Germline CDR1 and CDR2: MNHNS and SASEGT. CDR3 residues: CASSESLGQGANEQYF. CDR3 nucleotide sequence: TGTGCCAGCAGTGAATCCTTGGGACAGGGGGCGAACGAGCAGTACTTC.